Below, 15 T cell receptor beta chains from the same sample are listed, as sequenced in a study of blood T cell repertoires in COVID-19. Assay used: immunoSEQ multiplex PCR; TCRdb lists only in-frame clones, some missing. The repertoire holds 300,000 to 450,000 clones, around 85% seen once, with 3.5% to 4% in the top ten. What was sequenced was peripheral blood. These receptors came from a woman under 30 with acute or convalescent COVID-19.

The gene calls are TRBV24-1 and TRBJ2-2, with TRBD1 identical over 8 bases. The CDR3 covers 15 residues. From germline, CDR1 is KGHDR and CDR2 SFDVKD. V trimming: 7 bases; J trimming: 5 bases; junction bases outside the gene matches: 8. For the CDR3, the DNA is TGTGCCACCAGCCAAGGACAGGGTTGGACCGGGGAGCTGTTTTTT. It yields the protein CATSQGQGWTGELFF.

The V gene is TRBV3-1 (or the pseudogene TRBV3-2), the J gene TRBJ2-7; perhaps TRBD2 as D (6 bases). CDR1 and CDR2 (germline): LGHDT, YNNKEL (reference sequence). This CDR3 has 14 amino acids. The V end lost 3 bases, the J end lost 2 bases, and 11 bases lay between the germline ends. The CDR3, as DNA: TGTGCCAGCAGCCAGGACGGAGGGACCTACGAGCAGTACTTC. Its translation is CASSQDGGTYEQYF.

The chain uses TRBV6-1 and TRBJ2-7; 12 bases match TRBD2. The CDR3 is 16 amino acids. The germline gives CDR1 MNHNS, CDR2 SASEGT. The V gene end was trimmed by 1 base and the J gene end by 4 bases; junction bases not matched to a gene: 5. CDR3 bases: TGTGCCAGCAGTGAAGGGCTAGCGGGAGGGAGATACGAGCAGTACTTC. Protein sequence: CASSEGLAGGRYEQYF.

The gene calls are TRBV6-5 and TRBJ1-6, with 7 bases lining up with TRBD1. V lost 2 bases and J lost 16; bases outside the gene matches: 8. This CDR3 spans 13 amino acids. The V gene's germline CDR1 is MNHEY and CDR2 SVGAGI. CDR3 nucleotides: TGTGCCAGCAGTTACGGGACAGACGGATTACTCCACTTT. It codes for CASSYGTDGLLHF.

This clone was detected a few times. The gene calls are TRBV25-1 and TRBJ1-2; no firm D call. The germline V and J ends were trimmed by 5 bases and 4 bases, with 11 bases remaining between them. The germline gives CDR1 MGHDK, CDR2 SYGVNS. CDR3 length: 13 amino acids. CDR3 DNA sequence: TGTGCCAGCAGTCCGGGGAAATCCTATGGCTACACCTTC. This encodes CASSPGKSYGYTF.

A few counts support this clone. J is TRBJ2-7 and V is TRBV30; D remains ambiguous. CDR1 and CDR2 (germline): GTSNPN, SVGIG (reference sequence). The CDR3 extends over 12 amino acids. V was clipped by 3 bases and J by 4 bases, with 10 bases between them. CDR3 DNA sequence: TGTGCCTGGAGCCAGGTGTCGTACGAGCAGTACTTC. Translation: CAWSQVSYEQYF.

This chain joins TRBV6-9 and TRBJ2-7; 7 positions match TRBD2. The CDR3 is made up of 15 amino acids. The trim removed 4 bases at V and 2 bases at J, leaving 8 bases unmatched. Germline CDR1 and CDR2: MNHGY and SVAAGI. CDR3 amino acids: CASSSRGGVTYEQYF. The DNA for the CDR3 is TGTGCCAGCAGTTCCCGTGGGGGGGTTACCTACGAGCAGTACTTC.

This chain connects TRBV11-2 to TRBJ2-3; maybe TRBD2 (7 bases). Germline values: CDR1 SGHAT, CDR2 FQNNGV. The CDR3 spans 15 residues. Trimming removed 8 bases at V and 1 base at J, with 16 bases between. CDR3 in amino acids: CASSHGGLGTDTQYF. The DNA for the CDR3 is TGTGCCAGCTCCCACGGGGGGCTTGGCACAGATACGCAGTATTTT.

This chain links TRBV7-9 with TRBJ1-3; 7 nucleotides line up with TRBD1. Germline CDR1 SEHNR, CDR2 FQNEAQ (reference sequence). Trimming took 0 bases from V and 7 from J; bases not matched to a gene: 6. The CDR3 totals 15 residues. The CDR3 reads CASSLATGPANTIYF. The CDR3 bases are TGTGCCAGCAGCTTAGCGACAGGGCCTGCGAACACCATATATTTT.

This clone was counted between two and nine times. The chain is built from TRBV28 and TRBJ1-2, with D hard to call. Trimming cost V 2 bases and J 2 bases, with 6 bases left between them. The germline gives CDR1 MDHEN, CDR2 SYDVKM. The CDR3 totals 13 residues. Here the CDR3 reads CASSLPRNYGYTF. The CDR3 DNA is TGTGCCAGCAGTTTACCCAGGAACTATGGCTACACCTTC.

This sequence joins TRBV27 and TRBJ2-5; D might be TRBD1 (5 bases). There are 13 residues in the CDR3. CDR1 and CDR2 from the germline V gene are MNHEY and SMNVEV (reference sequence). With 6 bases removed from V and 4 bases from J, the gap between germline ends came to 12 bases. The CDR3 DNA reads as TGTGCCAGCAGACAGGTACCTGTAGAGACCCAGTACTTC. This translates into CASRQVPVETQYF.

V usage is TRBV4-2 and J usage is TRBJ1-2; D uncertain. Germline-derived CDR1 and CDR2 are LGHNA and YNFKEQ. The CDR3 has 15 residues. The ends were cut back, 0 bases at V and 4 bases at J, with 12 bases in the middle. CDR3: CASSQELQYRYGYTF. In DNA, the CDR3 is TGTGCCAGCAGCCAAGAGCTCCAGTACCGCTATGGCTACACCTTC.

The CDR3 spells CASSLGTGENYGYTF. The CDR3 DNA follows: TGCGCCAGCAGCTTGGGGACAGGGGAAAACTATGGCTACACCTTC. The chain carries TRBV5-1 and TRBJ1-2; 9 positions agree with TRBD1. This CDR3 is built from 15 residues. Germline V gene data show CDR1 as SGHRS and CDR2 as YFSETQ. The J segment lost 2 bases and the V segment lost 0 bases, leaving 2 bases of the junction unmatched.

This clone was observed a single time. The V gene is TRBV28, the J gene TRBJ2-7, with 10 bases lining up with TRBD1. From germline, CDR1 is MDHEN and CDR2 SYDVKM. The CDR3 spans 15 residues. After removal of 2 bases from V and 3 bases from J, the junction contained 4 bases not matched to a gene. CDR3 sequence (DNA): TGTGCCAGCAGTTTAGCCGGGACAGGGGTCTACGAGCAGTACTTC. This encodes CASSLAGTGVYEQYF.

This sequence joins TRBV3-1 (or the pseudogene TRBV3-2) and TRBJ1-1; TRBD1 matches at 11 bases. This CDR3 is 16 amino acids long. Unmatched junction bases numbered 8, after V lost 3 bases and J lost 5 bases. Germline values: CDR1 LGHDT, CDR2 YNNKEL (reference sequence). CDR3 residues: CASSQWTGGAGTEAFF. The DNA of the CDR3 is TGTGCCAGCAGCCAGTGGACAGGGGGCGCGGGTACTGAAGCTTTCTTT.